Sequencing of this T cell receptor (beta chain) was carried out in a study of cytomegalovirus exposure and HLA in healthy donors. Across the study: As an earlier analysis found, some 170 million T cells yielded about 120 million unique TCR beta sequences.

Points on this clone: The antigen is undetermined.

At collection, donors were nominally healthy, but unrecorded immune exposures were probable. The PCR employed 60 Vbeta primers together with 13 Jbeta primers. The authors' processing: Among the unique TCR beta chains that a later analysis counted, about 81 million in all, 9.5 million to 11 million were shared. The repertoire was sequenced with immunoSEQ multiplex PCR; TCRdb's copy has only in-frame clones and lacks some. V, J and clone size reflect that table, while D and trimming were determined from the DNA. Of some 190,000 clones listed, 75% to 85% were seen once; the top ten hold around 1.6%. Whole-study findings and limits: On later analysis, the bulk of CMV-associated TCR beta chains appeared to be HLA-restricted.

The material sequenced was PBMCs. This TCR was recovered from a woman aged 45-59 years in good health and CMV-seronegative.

The DNA for the CDR3 is TGTGCCAGCAGCACGGGACTAGCGACGTACGAGCAGTACTTC. It yields the protein CASSTGLATYEQYF. This rearrangement joins TRBV7-8 to TRBJ2-7; 10 nucleotides line up with TRBD2. V lost 5 bases and J lost 4; bases outside the gene matches: 5. The CDR3 is made up of 14 amino acids. CDR1 is SGHVS and CDR2 is FQNEAQ in the germline V gene. Looking up the rest from reference TRBV7-8 and TRBJ2-7 gives the full variable domain: GAGVSQSPRYKVAKRGQDVALRCDPISGHVSLFWYQQALGQGPEFLTYFQNEAQLDKSGLPSDRFFAERPEGSVSTLKIQRTQQEDSAVYLCASSTGLATYEQYFGPGTRLTVT.